The 25 T cell receptor beta chains in this list originate from one sample, sequenced in a study of PD-L1 blockade in urothelial cancer (dated by TCRdb to about 2017). In the paper's terms, the time point label means: peripheral blood 6 weeks after treatment start. The library was made by the immunoSEQ multiplex PCR assay. Not all clones reach the TCRdb copy of this immuneACCESS table, which keeps in-frame sequences only. Checked studies attribute under half of the gap to unresolved V genes and leave the rest unexplained. The sample yields about 36,000 clones; roughly 80% were counted once. The biggest ten clones account for roughly a tenth of the sample. The specimen comprised PBMCs, sampled around atezolizumab (anti-PD-L1) treatment. The receptor source for this set is a man between 40 and 49 years old with urothelial cancer.

In DNA, the CDR3 is TGCGCCAGCAGCCCGAGACTAGCGGGAGGGAACTACAATGAGCAGTTCTTC. Protein product: CASSPRLAGGNYNEQFF. The chain employs TRBV5-1 and TRBJ2-1, with 14 bases identical to TRBD2. With V trimmed by 4 bases and J by 3 bases, 6 bases remained unmatched. Germline V gene lookup returns CDR1 SGHRS and CDR2 YFSETQ. The CDR3 is made up of 17 amino acids.

V and J are TRBV9 and TRBJ2-1; 11 bases are a match to TRBD2. The junction had 9 bases not matched to a gene; V was cut back by 6 bases and J by 10 bases. Germline V gene data show CDR1 as SGDLS and CDR2 as YYNGEE. The CDR3 totals 14 residues. CDR3: CASTRGSGRGEQFF. As DNA, the CDR3 is TGTGCCAGCACCAGGGGTAGCGGGAGGGGCGAGCAGTTCTTC.

This chain connects TRBV10-3 to TRBJ2-7, with 12 nucleotides matching TRBD2. Losses at the gene ends were 6 bases for V and 3 bases for J; bases not matched to a gene: 18. Germline V lookup: CDR1 ENHRY, CDR2 SYGVKD. The CDR3 has 19 residues. CDR3 sequence (DNA): TGTGCCATCAGCGCCGGACTAGCGGGAAATAAAGGTTTGATCTACGAGCAGTACTTC. Translated: CAISAGLAGNKGLIYEQYF.

This clone is a singleton in its sample. V gene TRBV14 combines with J gene TRBJ2-7; perhaps TRBD2 as D (6 bases). This CDR3 has 14 residues. Trimming pared 5 bases from V and 3 bases from J, leaving 14 bases between. Germline V gene lookup returns CDR1 SGHDN and CDR2 FVKESK. This chain's CDR3 is CASSLGTPNYEQYF. The CDR3 DNA reads TGTGCCAGCAGCTTGGGGACTCCTAACTACGAGCAGTACTTC.

The rearrangement uses TRBV6-6 and TRBJ2-1; D remains ambiguous. This CDR3 is built from 16 residues. Trimming pared 6 bases from V and 1 base from J, leaving 16 bases between. Germline lookup yields CDR1 MNHNY and CDR2 SVGAGI (reference sequence). The DNA of the CDR3 is TGTGCCAGCAGCCCCGGCCACCTGAGGTCCTACAATGAGCAGTTCTTC. Protein: CASSPGHLRSYNEQFF.

The genes are TRBV10-3 and TRBJ2-7, with 9 bases matching TRBD2. The CDR3 sequence is 12 residues long. Per the germline V gene, CDR1 is ENHRY and CDR2 is SYGVKD. V lost 10 bases to trimming and J lost 3 bases; unmatched junction nucleotides: 4. The CDR3: CASSGRNYEQYF. The CDR3 bases are TGTGCCAGCAGCGGGAGGAACTACGAGCAGTACTTC.

This clone was observed a few times. The chain combines TRBV2 with TRBJ1-5; 9 nucleotides match TRBD1. The V gene's germline CDR1 is SNHLY and CDR2 FYNNEI. V lost 6 bases to trimming and J lost 2 bases; unmatched junction nucleotides: 2. This CDR3 spans 14 amino acids. The CDR3 bases are TGTGCCAGCAGCAGGACAGGGGGCAATCAGCCCCAGCATTTT. It encodes CASSRTGGNQPQHF.

V is TRBV30 and J is TRBJ2-7; D uncertain. The length of the CDR3 is 12 residues. Germline V gene lookup returns CDR1 GTSNPN and CDR2 SVGIG (reference sequence). V lost 3 bases and J 1 base, leaving 7 bases between the germline ends. This chain's CDR3 is CAWSLDSYEQYF. In DNA, the CDR3 is TGTGCCTGGAGCCTAGATTCCTACGAGCAGTACTTC. The entire variable domain, with the rest obtained from reference TRBV30 and TRBJ2-7, is as follows: SQTIHQWPATLVQPVGSPLSLECTVEGTSNPNLYWYRQAAGRGLQLLFYSVGIGQISSEVPQNLSASRPQDRQFILSSKKLLLSDSGFYLCAWSLDSYEQYFGPGTRLTVT.

This clone was detected only a few times. This chain joins TRBV30 and TRBJ2-7; D possibly corresponds to TRBD1 (6 bases). CDR1 is GTSNPN, CDR2 SVGIG, per germline (reference sequence). V was pared by 2 bases and J by 12 bases, with 11 bases between. The CDR3 extends over 10 amino acids. The CDR3 here is CAWSQRDMYF. CDR3 DNA sequence: TGTGCCTGGAGTCAAAGGGACATGTACTTC.

This clone was counted once. The chain has TRBV18 and TRBJ2-7, with D hard to call. Between the trimmed V and J ends, which lost 6 bases and 7 bases, there was a span of 16 bases. This CDR3 comprises 13 residues. Germline V CDR1 and CDR2: KGHSH, LQKENI. The CDR3 region has the DNA TGTGCCAGCTCCCCGTCGGTCTATCAAGAGCAGTACTTC. Translating it yields CASSPSVYQEQYF.

Comments on this clone: At one boundary the junction diverges from the germline segment, which might be a read error. The V gene is TRBV7-7, the J gene TRBJ2-3, with a tentative D call TRBD1 (6 bases). In germline, CDR1 is SSHAT, CDR2 FNYEAQ (reference sequence). CDR3 length equals 14 residues. The CDR3 region is CASSASGGTDTQYF. CDR3 sequence (DNA): TGTGCTAGCAGCGCATCAGGGGGCACAGATACGCAGTATTTT.

V usage is TRBV7-2 and J usage is TRBJ1-1; 7 positions match TRBD1. The CDR3 runs 14 residues. V was clipped by 8 bases and J by 3 bases; unmatched bases: 9. Germline CDR1 SGHTA, CDR2 FQGNSA. This CDR3 reads CASCKGGVYTEAFF. The CDR3 DNA reads TGTGCCAGCTGTAAAGGGGGCGTTTACACTGAAGCTTTCTTT.

This CDR3 is CSVEVGRGYTF. In DNA, the CDR3 is TGCAGCGTTGAAGTGGGGCGTGGCTACACCTTC. The genes are TRBV29-1 and TRBJ1-2, with D perhaps matching TRBD1 (5 bases). CDR3 length: 11 residues. Between the trimmed V and J ends, which lost 1 base and 7 bases, there was a span of 7 bases. From germline, CDR1 is SQVTM and CDR2 ANQGSEA.

The chain carries TRBV7-3 and TRBJ2-1; D might be TRBD2 (6 bases). The ends were cut back, 5 bases at V and 2 bases at J, with 13 bases in the middle. This CDR3 is built from 15 residues. Germline CDR1 SGHTA, CDR2 FQGTGA. CDR3 sequence (DNA): TGTGCCAGCAGCCTCGGAGGGCCGACCTACAATGAGCAGTTCTTC. It is translated as CASSLGGPTYNEQFF.

The chain couples TRBV30 to TRBJ2-5, with a possible D match to TRBD1 (6 bases). Germline CDR1 reads GTSNPN; CDR2 reads SVGIG (reference sequence). Trimming stripped 1 base from V and 4 bases from J, with 16 bases between. The CDR3 covers 15 residues. This CDR3 reads CAWSATGTKGETQYF. The CDR3 DNA follows: TGTGCCTGGAGTGCAACCGGGACAAAGGGAGAGACCCAGTACTTC.

The chain recombines TRBV12-5 with TRBJ2-7; the D gene is possibly TRBD1 (6 bases). V was pared by 7 bases and J by 3 bases, with 16 bases between. Germline CDR1 and CDR2: LGHNT and FRNRAP. This CDR3 spans 14 amino acids. CDR3 in DNA: TGTGCTAGTGCTGACTCGACAGGTTTCTACGAGCAGTACTTC. Protein product: CASADSTGFYEQYF.

V usage is TRBV7-9 and J usage is TRBJ2-7; D is possibly TRBD2 (6 bases). Deletions cut 4 bases from V and 3 bases from J, with 16 bases between. The CDR3 loop spans 15 amino acids. Germline-derived CDR1 and CDR2 are SEHNR and FQNEAQ (reference sequence). CDR3 bases: TGTGCCAGCAGCTGGGCGGACTACCCACGCTACGAGCAGTACTTC. This codes for CASSWADYPRYEQYF.

This chain connects TRBV5-8 to TRBJ1-2; D is possibly TRBD1 (6 bases). In germline, CDR1 is SGHTS, CDR2 YDEGEE. Trimming pared 2 bases from V and 4 bases from J, leaving 9 bases between. This CDR3 contains 13 residues. CDR3 residues: CASSLRGIYGYTF. In nucleotides, the CDR3 is TGTGCCAGCAGCTTAAGGGGGATCTATGGCTACACCTTC.

The genes are TRBV6-5 and TRBJ1-1; D is uncertain. Germline assignment: CDR1 MNHEY and CDR2 SVGAGI. V lost 7 bases to trimming and J lost 0 bases, with 9 bases between them. This CDR3 comprises 13 residues. CDR3 amino acids: CASTAGLNTEAFF. The CDR3 DNA reads as TGTGCCAGCACGGCAGGTTTGAACACTGAAGCTTTCTTT.

This rearrangement joins TRBV21-1 to TRBJ2-5; the table calls TRBD2, which could not be checked here. TRBV21-1 is reported as a pseudogene. The CDR3 is made up of 20 amino acids. CDR3 residues: CASSTSPGTSRFIEQETQYF. For the CDR3, the DNA is TGTGCCAGCAGCACCAGCCCTGGGACTAGCCGTTTTATTGAGCAAGAGACCCAGTACTTC.

V and J are TRBV7-2 and TRBJ2-1; 11 bases map to TRBD2. With V trimmed by 4 bases and J by 4 bases, 3 bases remained unmatched. There are 15 residues in the CDR3. Germline CDR1 reads SGHTA; CDR2 reads FQGNSA. The CDR3 nucleotides read TGTGCCAGCAGCTCCCTAGCGGGAGGATACAATGAGCAGTTCTTC. It yields the protein CASSSLAGGYNEQFF.

V usage is TRBV6-1 and J usage is TRBJ1-4; 7 bases map to TRBD1. The ends lost 7 bases at V and 2 bases at J; junction bases unmatched: 4. This CDR3 comprises 14 residues. Germline V gene sequence: CDR1 MNHNS, CDR2 SASEGT. The CDR3, as DNA: TGTGCCAGCACTTTGACAGGGACTAATGAAAAACTGTTTTTT. As protein: CASTLTGTNEKLFF.

V and J are TRBV18 and TRBJ2-7, with D possibly TRBD2 on 6 matching bases. The V gene lost 3 bases and the J gene lost 4 bases, with 13 bases spanning the gap. CDR3 length equals 14 residues. The germline V gene encodes CDR1 KGHSH and CDR2 LQKENI. The CDR3 coding sequence is TGTGCCAGCTCACCTCCGGGACTCCGATACGAGCAGTACTTC. Its translation is CASSPPGLRYEQYF.

The J gene is TRBJ1-1, the V gene TRBV14; no clear D. The V and J ends lost 0 bases and 4 bases respectively, with 12 bases between them. CDR1 and CDR2 (germline): SGHDN, FVKESK. This CDR3 region has 15 residues. The chain's CDR3 is CASSQDWAGRTEAFF. DNA of the CDR3: TGTGCCAGCAGCCAAGATTGGGCAGGTCGCACTGAAGCTTTCTTT. The entire variable domain, with the rest obtained from reference TRBV14 and TRBJ1-1, is as follows: EAGVTQFPSHSVIEKGQTVTLRCDPISGHDNLYWYRRVMGKEIKFLLHFVKESKQDESGMPNNRFLAERTGGTYSTLKVQPAELEDSGVYFCASSQDWAGRTEAFFGQGTRLTVV.

The chain couples TRBV7-2 to TRBJ1-4; TRBD1 matches 7 bases. Germline-derived CDR1 and CDR2 are SGHTA and FQGNSA. CDR3 size: 15 residues. V lost 1 base to trimming and J lost 3 bases; unmatched junction nucleotides: 2. The CDR3 DNA is TGTGCCAGCAGCTTAGTACAGGGGCCTAATGAAAAACTGTTTTTT. Translation gives CASSLVQGPNEKLFF.